This TCR beta chain was sequenced for a study of post-analysis software for immune sequencing data. Study-wide points: Comparison of patients with controls showed 4 to 6 TRBV segments more frequent in patients, TRBV5-6, TRBV5-1 and TRBV20-1 among them.

Researchers reported that TCR beta cDNA libraries carried unique molecular identifiers. A single record per CDR3 protein comes from TCRdb applying MiXCR to the PCR reads. The sample yields approximately 400,000 distinct CDR3 sequences, less than 40% seen once. The CDR3 has 14 amino acids. V dropped 3 bases and J dropped 4 bases, with 10 bases sitting between them. On this clonotype itself: Antigen unknown.

Sequenced material: blood. The receptor was derived from a girl aged 5-17 years with multiple sclerosis. V usage is TRBV12-3 or TRBV12-4 and J usage is TRBJ2-1; no definite D call. CDR3 in DNA: TGTGCCAGCAGTTTCGCACAGAATTACAATGAGCAGTTCTTC. Translated, it gives CASSFAQNYNEQFF.